The source of this T cell receptor (beta chain) is a study of control samples from healthy donors and cancer patients. Profiled with immunoSEQ multiplex PCR; TCRdb holds only in-frame clones, not every one. The sample lists about 170,000 clones, about 87% occurring once. The TCR originated in a man aged 30-40 years in good health. Sequenced input: blood.

The CDR3 DNA reads as TGTGCCACTTCCTCCGGGACAGGGGTTTCAGATACGCAGTATTTT. It yields the protein CATSSGTGVSDTQYF. J is TRBJ2-3 and V is TRBV19; TRBD1 matches at 10 bases. Germline CDR1 and CDR2: LNHDA and SQIVND (reference sequence). V dropped 10 bases and J dropped 4; count of bases not matched to a gene: 11. This CDR3 spans 15 amino acids.